This is a list of T cell receptor beta chains from one sample in a study of post-analysis software for immune sequencing data. TCRdb reanalysed the PCR reads using MiXCR and keeps one entry per CDR3 protein. The sample includes around 160,000 distinct CDR3 sequences, 35% to 40% of them seen just once. The material was blood, obtained after autologous hematopoietic stem cell transplantation. The origin of the receptors is a girl between 10 and 17 years old with multiple sclerosis. The conserved cysteine and the conserved F or W are not part of the CDR3 here. Clone size is given for some rows only: seen once, a few or many times, or a class if the clone is expanded.

clone_size: -; j_call: TRBJ1-1; cdr3_length: 13; v_call: TRBV9; cdr3_aa: ASSVWDRSNTEAF
clone_size: -; j_call: TRBJ2-1; cdr3_length: 11; v_call: TRBV20-1; cdr3_aa: RLTSGSHNEQF
clone_size: -; j_call: TRBJ1-1; cdr3_length: 12; v_call: TRBV19; cdr3_aa: ASSIGWGGAEAF
clone_size: -; j_call: TRBJ2-1; cdr3_length: 14; v_call: TRBV6-2/TRBV6-3; cdr3_aa: ASRFKSGGAIDEQF
clone_size: few; j_call: TRBJ2-7; cdr3_length: 14; v_call: TRBV9; cdr3_aa: ASSAQGQKSSYEQY
clone_size: few; j_call: TRBJ2-5; cdr3_length: 13; v_call: TRBV25-1; cdr3_aa: ASRPDRGVQETQY
clone_size: -; j_call: -; cdr3_length: 14; v_call: TRBV7-2; cdr3_aa: ASSRTPGQGAGEQY
clone_size: once; j_call: TRBJ2-3; cdr3_length: 14; v_call: TRBV27; cdr3_aa: ASSSSVAGSTDTQY
clone_size: -; j_call: TRBJ2-7; cdr3_length: 10; v_call: TRBV25-1; cdr3_aa: ASTENSYEQY
clone_size: -; j_call: TRBJ1-6; cdr3_length: 10; v_call: TRBV2; cdr3_aa: ASSQNNSPLH
clone_size: -; j_call: TRBJ2-1; cdr3_length: 14; v_call: TRBV5-1; cdr3_aa: ASSLEGGSSYIEQF
clone_size: -; j_call: TRBJ2-7; cdr3_length: 12; v_call: TRBV9; cdr3_aa: ASSPQPRSYEQY
clone_size: -; j_call: TRBJ1-1; cdr3_length: 12; v_call: TRBV7-6; cdr3_aa: ASSLDRDYTEAF
clone_size: -; j_call: TRBJ1-2; cdr3_length: 11; v_call: TRBV3-1; cdr3_aa: ASSQRTGDGYT
clone_size: -; j_call: TRBJ2-7; cdr3_length: 13; v_call: TRBV2; cdr3_aa: ASKEGGDIPYEQY
clone_size: few; j_call: TRBJ2-3; cdr3_length: 12; v_call: TRBV24-1; cdr3_aa: ATSGWDSGSAQY
clone_size: -; j_call: TRBJ2-6; cdr3_length: 14; v_call: TRBV18; cdr3_aa: ASSPSRLLGANVLT
clone_size: few; j_call: TRBJ2-1; cdr3_length: 13; v_call: TRBV29-1; cdr3_aa: SVVSGLEGIGGQF
clone_size: few; j_call: TRBJ1-2; cdr3_length: 14; v_call: TRBV20-1; cdr3_aa: SAKGGMDRGTYGYT
clone_size: few; j_call: TRBJ2-5; cdr3_length: 14; v_call: TRBV20-1; cdr3_aa: SASASGALRRGTQY
clone_size: many; j_call: TRBJ1-5; cdr3_length: 11; v_call: TRBV20-1; cdr3_aa: SAGGTGDQPQH
clone_size: -; j_call: TRBJ1-2; cdr3_length: 12; v_call: TRBV28; cdr3_aa: ASSPMTFNYGYT
clone_size: -; j_call: TRBJ2-4; cdr3_length: 9; v_call: TRBV3-1; cdr3_aa: ASSSPGGQY
clone_size: few; j_call: TRBJ1-1; cdr3_length: 11; v_call: TRBV28; cdr3_aa: ASSDSLNTEAF
clone_size: many; j_call: TRBJ2-3; cdr3_length: 12; v_call: TRBV7-9; cdr3_aa: ASSPRSSTDTQY
clone_size: few; j_call: TRBJ2-3; cdr3_length: 19; v_call: TRBV15; cdr3_aa: ATSRDRLASGRELNADTQY
clone_size: -; j_call: TRBJ2-7; cdr3_length: 14; v_call: TRBV2; cdr3_aa: ASRSIVGTDPYEQY
clone_size: -; j_call: TRBJ2-7; cdr3_length: 13; v_call: TRBV9; cdr3_aa: ASSVGGIGSYEQY
clone_size: few; j_call: TRBJ1-2; cdr3_length: 15; v_call: TRBV27; cdr3_aa: ASSPTYNGGGIYGYT
clone_size: -; j_call: TRBJ2-7; cdr3_length: 17; v_call: TRBV7-9; cdr3_aa: ASSLGFTKGLAVLDEQY
clone_size: few; j_call: TRBJ2-6; cdr3_length: 14; v_call: TRBV6-5; cdr3_aa: ATHEGLSSGANVLT
clone_size: few; j_call: TRBJ2-2; cdr3_length: 12; v_call: TRBV28; cdr3_aa: ASSEGANTGELF
clone_size: -; j_call: TRBJ1-4; cdr3_length: 13; v_call: TRBV3-1; cdr3_aa: ASSQGSAGWEKLF
clone_size: -; j_call: TRBJ1-1; cdr3_length: 13; v_call: TRBV7-9; cdr3_aa: ASSLVGGGVTEAF
clone_size: few; j_call: TRBJ2-5; cdr3_length: 17; v_call: TRBV4-1; cdr3_aa: ASSQDWRSIVGARETQY
clone_size: -; j_call: TRBJ2-7; cdr3_length: 15; v_call: TRBV7-9; cdr3_aa: ASSFLPGAGGSYGQY
clone_size: -; j_call: TRBJ2-5; cdr3_length: 17; v_call: TRBV7-9; cdr3_aa: ASSYLTSLAGNSQETQY
clone_size: many; j_call: TRBJ1-2; cdr3_length: 11; v_call: TRBV27; cdr3_aa: ASSPWGGLGYT
clone_size: many; j_call: TRBJ2-7; cdr3_length: 13; v_call: TRBV7-6; cdr3_aa: ASSSGTSGPYEQY
clone_size: -; j_call: TRBJ2-7; cdr3_length: 14; v_call: TRBV20-1; cdr3_aa: SARDRSGGAMYEQY
clone_size: few; j_call: TRBJ2-5; cdr3_length: 11; v_call: TRBV12-5; cdr3_aa: ASGSGLAETQY
clone_size: -; j_call: TRBJ1-5; cdr3_length: 10; v_call: TRBV18; cdr3_aa: ASSRWDQPQH
clone_size: few; j_call: TRBJ2-6; cdr3_length: 13; v_call: TRBV15; cdr3_aa: ATSSRSSGANVLT